This T cell receptor (beta chain) is from a study of blood T cell repertoires in COVID-19. The wider study: The origin of the acute and convalescent COVID-19 samples was the United States, Italy and Spain. T cells, B-cell-depleted T cells, or PBMCs provided the cDNA or gDNA that served as material.

Using immunoSEQ multiplex PCR, the repertoire was profiled, and TCRdb retains in-frame clones only, with some absent. This repertoire shows fewer than 200,000 clones, roughly 87% found once; its top ten account for 7.6%. V was pared by 0 bases and J by 2 bases, with 9 bases of the junction left unmatched. This CDR3 has 17 amino acids. Germline CDR1 and CDR2: SGHNT and YYREEE (reference sequence). The chain recombines TRBV5-4 with TRBJ2-5; 8 nucleotides line up with TRBD1. The origin of this receptor is a woman aged 70 to 79 with COVID-19, enrolled during active disease. The sample was peripheral blood. The CDR3 DNA sequence: TGTGCCAGCAGCTTGGCCCGGACAGGGACCTATCAAGAGACCCAGTACTTC. As protein: CASSLARTGTYQETQYF. Full variable domain (outside the CDR3, taken from reference TRBV5-4 and TRBJ2-5): ETGVTQSPTHLIKTRGQQVTLRCSSQSGHNTVSWYQQALGQGPQFIFQYYREEENGRGNFPPRFSGLQFPNYSSELNVNALELDDSALYLCASSLARTGTYQETQYFGPGTRLLVL.